Listed here are 10 T cell receptor beta chains from one sample, sequenced in a study of control samples from healthy donors and cancer patients. Method: immunoSEQ multiplex PCR; TCRdb's copy keeps in-frame clones and lacks some. The sample lists approximately 220,000 clones; about 95% were seen once. Source material: blood. These receptors all stem from a man between 45 and 60 years old in good health.

J is TRBJ2-2 and V is TRBV2; unclear D gene. CDR1 SNHLY and CDR2 FYNNEI come from the germline V gene. The CDR3 runs to 14 residues. Trimming removed 6 bases from V and 4 bases from J, with 12 bases in between. This chain's CDR3 is CASSPIMGTGELFF. The CDR3 nucleotides are TGTGCCAGCAGCCCCATTATGGGCACCGGGGAGCTGTTTTTT.

This clone appeared once. The V and J genes are TRBV25-1 and TRBJ1-5, with D hard to call. Germline V gene data show CDR1 as MGHDK and CDR2 as SYGVNS. Between the trimmed V and J ends, which lost 2 bases and 0 bases, there was a span of 8 bases. This CDR3 has 15 amino acids. The CDR3 loop is CASSEGRFSNQPQHF. The CDR3 nucleotides are TGTGCCAGCAGTGAAGGGAGGTTTAGCAATCAGCCCCAGCATTTT.

V is TRBV5-1 and J is TRBJ2-7, with 7 bases lining up with TRBD1. Germline CDR1 and CDR2: SGHRS and YFSETQ. The J segment lost 0 bases and the V segment lost 2 bases, leaving 5 bases of the junction unmatched. The CDR3 is 15 amino acids. The CDR3 nucleotides are TGCGCCAGCAGCTTAGGGGGCTCCAGCTCCTACGAGCAGTACGTC. It specifies CASSLGGSSSYEQYV.

J is TRBJ1-4 and V is TRBV5-1; D uncertain. This CDR3 contains 13 residues. Germline V CDR1 and CDR2: SGHRS, YFSETQ. The V and J ends lost 7 bases and 3 bases respectively, with 10 bases between them. The CDR3 spells CASRAGSNEKLFF. The CDR3, as DNA: TGCGCCAGCCGGGCGGGGTCTAATGAAAAACTGTTTTTT.

The chain employs TRBV5-4 and TRBJ1-2; no firm D call. V was cut by 0 bases and J by 10 bases, with 7 bases left in between. CDR3 size: 11 residues. The germline gives CDR1 SGHNT, CDR2 YYREEE (reference sequence). The CDR3 spells CASSLARDYTF. For the CDR3, the DNA is TGTGCCAGCAGCTTGGCCCGGGACTACACCTTC.

The chain is built from TRBV5-4 and TRBJ1-4; TRBD1 agrees at 7 bases. CDR1 is SGHNT and CDR2 is YYREEE in the germline V gene (reference sequence). The ends lost 0 bases at V and 0 bases at J; junction bases unmatched: 2. The CDR3 spans 16 residues. This chain's CDR3 is CASSLGGTATNEKLFF. As DNA, the CDR3 is TGTGCCAGCAGCTTGGGCGGGACAGCAACTAATGAAAAACTGTTTTTT.

The V gene is TRBV9, the J gene TRBJ1-6; D call uncertain. Trimming took off 2 bases at V and 5 bases at J, with 11 bases between the two ends. Germline CDR1 is SGDLS and CDR2 is YYNGEE. The CDR3 has 15 residues. CDR3 in DNA: TGTGCCAGCAGCGTCGCGAGCACCCATAATTCACCCCTCCACTTT. It translates to CASSVASTHNSPLHF.

The V call is TRBV6-5, the J call TRBJ1-2, with TRBD1 identical over 9 bases. Germline values: CDR1 MNHEY, CDR2 SVGAGI. The CDR3 sequence is 15 residues long. V shed 2 bases and J 6 bases; nucleotides not matched to a gene: 7. Written as DNA, the CDR3 is TGTGCCAGCAGTTACGGGGACAGGGCCTCGAATGGCTACACCTTC. It translates to CASSYGDRASNGYTF.

The V call is TRBV28, the J call TRBJ2-6; the D call may be TRBD1 or TRBD2 (5 bases each). Between the trimmed V and J ends, which lost 2 bases and 0 bases, there was a span of 14 bases. The CDR3 extends over 18 amino acids. Per the germline V gene, CDR1 is MDHEN and CDR2 is SYDVKM. This CDR3 reads CASSLAGTVSSGANVLTF. The CDR3 DNA reads as TGTGCCAGCAGTTTAGCCGGGACCGTAAGCTCTGGGGCCAACGTCCTGACTTTC.

The genes are TRBV2 and TRBJ1-6; tentatively, D is TRBD1 (6 bases). Per germline, CDR1 SNHLY and CDR2 FYNNEI. Between the trimmed V and J ends, which lost 0 bases and 10 bases, there was a span of 16 bases. This CDR3 is built from 16 residues. The CDR3 is CASSEASGTPSSPLHF. In nucleotides, the CDR3 is TGTGCCAGCAGTGAAGCGAGCGGGACACCCTCGTCACCCCTCCACTTT.